This T cell receptor (beta chain) originates from a study of control samples from healthy donors and cancer patients. This clone was seen just once. Method: immunoSEQ multiplex PCR; TCRdb's copy keeps in-frame clones and lacks some. The sample lists tens of thousands of clones; around four fifths were seen once. The germline V and J ends were trimmed by 2 bases and 3 bases, with 12 bases remaining between them. The CDR3 loop spans 15 amino acids. Germline lookup yields CDR1 SNHLY and CDR2 FYNNEI. The material sequenced was blood. The chain is built from TRBV2 and TRBJ2-3; D possibly corresponds to TRBD1 (5 bases). This receptor was obtained from a man aged 25-45 years in good health. The CDR3 nucleotides are TGTGCCAGCAGTGAATGGGGCCACAGGACAGATACGCAGTATTTT. Translated, it gives CASSEWGHRTDTQYF.